The 27 T cell receptor beta chains presented below share a single source sample, sequenced in a study of beta chain features in type 1 diabetes. Since all of the isolated RNA was reverse transcribed, expressed TCRB transcripts were what got sequenced. Profiled with immunoSEQ multiplex PCR; TCRdb holds only in-frame clones, not every one. This sample has fewer than 250,000 clones, with 9.6% found just once. Sequencing input: naive CD4+ T cells from blood. Source of these receptors: a woman under 30 in good health.

The chain has TRBV27 and TRBJ1-1, with TRBD1 as a possible D gene (5 bases). Germline lookup yields CDR1 MNHEY and CDR2 SMNVEV (reference sequence). CDR3 length: 14 residues. V was trimmed by 6 bases and J by 1 base, leaving 12 bases between them. The CDR3 sequence: CASRLTATNTEAFF. The CDR3 DNA reads as TGTGCCAGCAGGCTGACAGCCACGAACACTGAAGCTTTCTTT.

This sequence joins TRBV19 and TRBJ2-2; no definite D call. Trimming stripped 2 bases from V and 7 bases from J, with 8 bases between. Germline-derived CDR1 and CDR2 are LNHDA and SQIVND (reference sequence). CDR3 size: 13 residues. Here the CDR3 reads CASSIFRGGELFF. The DNA for the CDR3 is TGTGCCAGTAGTATATTCAGAGGCGGGGAGCTGTTTTTT.

This clone was seen only a few times. The J gene is TRBJ2-7, the V gene TRBV30; weak D call: TRBD2 (6 bases). The CDR3 extends over 13 amino acids. Germline V gene sequence: CDR1 GTSNPN, CDR2 SVGIG (reference sequence). With 6 bases removed from V and 4 bases from J, the gap between germline ends came to 16 bases. Here the CDR3 reads CACRWTGDYEQYF. The CDR3 nucleotides read TGTGCCTGTCGGTGGACGGGGGATTACGAGCAGTACTTC.

The chain employs TRBV5-1 and TRBJ2-3; 9 bases are shared with TRBD2. The CDR3 runs to 16 residues. Germline CDR1 reads SGHRS; CDR2 reads YFSETQ. V shed 4 bases and J 3 bases; nucleotides not matched to a gene: 9. CDR3: CASSPGVAGGTDTQYF. The CDR3 coding sequence is TGCGCCAGCAGCCCCGGTGTGGCGGGGGGGACAGATACGCAGTATTTT.

V and J are TRBV29-1 and TRBJ2-1; 8 nucleotides align to TRBD1. Germline lookup yields CDR1 SQVTM and CDR2 ANQGSEA. Unmatched junction bases numbered 4, after V lost 3 bases and J lost 3 bases. This CDR3 is built from 14 residues. CDR3 loop: CSVDDRGSYNEQFF. The DNA for the CDR3 is TGCAGCGTTGACGACAGGGGTAGCTACAATGAGCAGTTCTTC.

A few counts support this clone. The rearrangement joins TRBV2 to TRBJ1-1; the match to TRBD1 covers 8 bases. The length of the CDR3 is 13 residues. Germline CDR1 SNHLY, CDR2 FYNNEI. After removal of 5 bases from V and 4 bases from J, the junction contained 3 bases not matched to a gene. The CDR3 region has the DNA TGTGCCAGCAGTTTTGGACAGGGCACTGAAGCTTTCTTT. Amino acids: CASSFGQGTEAFF. Based on the CDR3 plus reference TRBV2 and TRBJ1-1, the full variable domain is EPEVTQTPSHQVTQMGQEVILRCVPISNHLYFYWYRQILGQKVEFLVSFYNNEISEKSEIFDDQFSVERPDGSNFTLKIRSTKLEDSAMYFCASSFGQGTEAFFGQGTRLTVV.

The rearrangement links TRBV7-3 to TRBJ1-6; D possibly corresponds to TRBD1 (5 bases). Deletions cut 0 bases from V and 6 bases from J, with 9 bases between. The CDR3 is made up of 15 amino acids. From germline, CDR1 is SGHTA and CDR2 FQGTGA. The CDR3 protein is CASSLTGQGNSPLHF. The CDR3 coding sequence is TGTGCCAGCAGCTTAACGGGCCAGGGTAATTCACCCCTCCACTTT.

The chain has TRBV6-1 and TRBJ2-3, with 7 positions matching TRBD2. Germline V CDR1 and CDR2: MNHNS, SASEGT. The CDR3 has 13 amino acids. Losses at the gene ends were 6 bases for V and 11 bases for J; bases not matched to a gene: 11. The CDR3 here is CASRSRLAEGQYF. CDR3 in DNA: TGTGCCAGCAGGAGCCGACTAGCCGAAGGGCAGTATTTT.

The chain couples TRBV9 to TRBJ2-5, with 12 bases aligning to TRBD2. The CDR3 covers 19 residues. Trimming took 0 bases from V and 1 from J; bases not matched to a gene: 10. Germline V gives CDR1 SGDLS, CDR2 YYNGEE. The CDR3 DNA reads TGTGCCAGCAGCGTAGGGTGGGGACTAGCGGGCGCCCTCCAAGAGACCCAGTACTTC. Protein product: CASSVGWGLAGALQETQYF.

This clone has more than one count but fewer than ten. V is TRBV28 and J is TRBJ1-1, with TRBD1 matching over 7 bases. With 9 bases clipped from V and 0 bases from J, the junction kept 4 bases outside the gene matches. Germline V gene sequence: CDR1 MDHEN, CDR2 SYDVKM. This CDR3 is 13 amino acids long. For the CDR3, the DNA is TGTGCCAGTTCGGACAGGATGAACACTGAAGCTTTCTTT. This codes for CASSDRMNTEAFF.

This clone has just a few counts. CDR3 nucleotides: TGTGCCAGCAGATCACTAGACCGGGACAGGGGCGAGCAGTTCTTC. Its translation: CASRSLDRDRGEQFF. The rearrangement uses TRBV6-1 and TRBJ2-1; 10 bases map to TRBD1. This CDR3 is 15 amino acids long. Trimming removed 6 bases from V and 10 bases from J; junction bases left unmatched: 12. Germline CDR1 and CDR2: MNHNS and SASEGT.

A few counts support this clone. The chain is built from TRBV6-4 and TRBJ2-1; D remains ambiguous. The germline V and J ends were trimmed by 0 bases and 8 bases, with 8 bases remaining between them. Germline-derived CDR1 and CDR2 are MRHNA and SNTAGT. This CDR3 comprises 13 residues. The CDR3 bases are TGTGCCAGCAGTGACTCTAGCATCGATGAGCAGTTCTTC. Residues: CASSDSSIDEQFF.

The CDR3 loop is CASRREPRYEQYF. The CDR3 bases are TGCGCCAGCCGGCGGGAGCCCAGGTACGAGCAGTACTTC. V is TRBV5-1 and J is TRBJ2-7, with 7 bases fitting TRBD2. The CDR3 has 13 residues. In germline, CDR1 is SGHRS, CDR2 YFSETQ. V shed 7 bases, J shed 4 bases, and the junction held 8 bases outside the gene matches.

In its sample, this clone was seen a few times. The chain recombines TRBV4-1 with TRBJ2-3, with 10 positions matching TRBD2. The CDR3 has 18 amino acids. Germline V gives CDR1 MGHRA, CDR2 YSYEKL. The trim removed 3 bases at V and 6 bases at J, leaving 15 bases unmatched. The CDR3, as DNA: TGCGCCAGCAGCCACGAATCAGGTGGTAGCGGGAGGCTCGATACGCAGTATTTT. Its protein product is CASSHESGGSGRLDTQYF.

The V call is TRBV30, the J call TRBJ2-5; tentative D call: TRBD2 (6 bases). CDR1 GTSNPN and CDR2 SVGIG come from the germline V gene (reference sequence). V gave up 0 bases and J gave up 1 base, with 12 bases separating them. This CDR3 comprises 15 residues. Written as DNA, the CDR3 is TGTGCCTGGAGTGTAACTCGGCGGGGCCAAGAGACCCAGTACTTC. Amino acid sequence: CAWSVTRRGQETQYF.

The gene calls are TRBV5-1 and TRBJ1-4; D is undetermined. CDR3 length equals 13 residues. Per the germline V gene, CDR1 is SGHRS and CDR2 is YFSETQ. V gave up 6 bases and J gave up 3 bases, with 9 bases separating them. CDR3 DNA sequence: TGCGCCAGCAATGAGGGAGCTAATGAAAAACTGTTTTTT. Its translation: CASNEGANEKLFF.

The chain combines TRBV5-4 with TRBJ2-5, with a possible D match to TRBD2 (5 bases). This CDR3 region has 15 residues. V lost 4 bases and J lost 1, with 14 bases in between. In germline, CDR1 is SGHNT, CDR2 YYREEE (reference sequence). The DNA of the CDR3 is TGTGCCAGCAGCGCCCCCACGGGGTCCCAAGAGACCCAGTACTTC. This gives the protein CASSAPTGSQETQYF.

This clone was seen a handful of times. The chain joins TRBV30 to TRBJ1-3, with TRBD1 matching 7 bases. V was clipped by 0 bases and J by 4 bases; unmatched bases: 9. This CDR3 is 16 amino acids long. Germline CDR1 GTSNPN, CDR2 SVGIG (reference sequence). The CDR3 region has the DNA TGTGCCTGGAGTGTCCGATCAGGGGGTGGAGGAAACACCATATATTTT. Residues: CAWSVRSGGGGNTIYF. Based on the CDR3 plus reference TRBV30 and TRBJ1-3, the full variable domain is SQTIHQWPATLVQPVGSPLSLECTVEGTSNPNLYWYRQAAGRGLQLLFYSVGIGQISSEVPQNLSASRPQDRQFILSSKKLLLSDSGFYLCAWSVRSGGGGNTIYFGEGSWLTVV.

The chain employs TRBV12-5 and TRBJ1-1; D unclear. Germline V gene lookup returns CDR1 LGHNT and CDR2 FRNRAP. Deletions cut 6 bases from V and 0 bases from J, with 8 bases between. The CDR3 covers 13 residues. The CDR3 region is CASGLNLNTEAFF. In DNA, the CDR3 is TGTGCTAGTGGCCTTAATCTGAACACTGAAGCTTTCTTT.

This clone was counted a few times. The chain couples TRBV5-1 to TRBJ2-3; TRBD1 is a possible D gene (6 bases). The ends were cut back, 4 bases at V and 5 bases at J, with 14 bases in the middle. CDR1 SGHRS and CDR2 YFSETQ come from the germline V gene. The CDR3 extends over 14 amino acids. The CDR3 bases are TGCGCCAGCAGCCCCCAGGGGCAGCTAGATACGCAGTATTTT. Translation gives CASSPQGQLDTQYF.

The chain combines TRBV19 with TRBJ1-1; D perhaps matches TRBD1 (6 bases). Trimming pared 6 bases from V and 1 base from J, leaving 12 bases between. Germline V gene sequence: CDR1 LNHDA, CDR2 SQIVND (reference sequence). This CDR3 is built from 14 residues. CDR3 loop: CASRPLDRNTEAFF. The CDR3 region has the DNA TGTGCCAGTAGGCCATTGGACAGGAACACTGAAGCTTTCTTT.

This clone showed up just a few times. The chain recombines TRBV4-2 with TRBJ1-5, with D possibly being TRBD1 (6 bases). This CDR3 spans 15 amino acids. Germline loops: CDR1 LGHNA, CDR2 YNFKEQ. Trimming pared 1 base from V and 5 bases from J, leaving 12 bases between. CDR3 bases: TGTGCCAGCAGCCAAGGGGGGCAGGCCCATCAGCCCCAGCATTTT. Its protein product is CASSQGGQAHQPQHF.

J is TRBJ1-2 and V is TRBV5-1, with TRBD1 as a possible D gene (5 bases). Germline CDR1 SGHRS, CDR2 YFSETQ. The CDR3 is 14 amino acids. Trimming stripped 0 bases from V and 4 bases from J, with 10 bases between. CDR3 amino acids: CASSLEGVGYGYTF. The CDR3 DNA sequence: TGCGCCAGCAGCTTGGAAGGGGTGGGCTATGGCTACACCTTC.

This chain connects TRBV4-1 to TRBJ1-2; 10 nucleotides align to TRBD1. Germline V gives CDR1 MGHRA, CDR2 YSYEKL. The CDR3 sequence is 15 residues long. The trim removed 0 bases at V and 6 bases at J, leaving 4 bases unmatched. The CDR3, as DNA: TGCGCCAGCAGCCAAGACTCCGGGACAGGGGATGGCTACACCTTC. Its translation is CASSQDSGTGDGYTF.

This chain joins TRBV5-1 and TRBJ2-1, with 9 bases aligning to TRBD1. The V gene end was trimmed by 6 bases and the J gene end by 6 bases; junction bases not matched to a gene: 7. CDR3 length equals 14 residues. The germline V gene encodes CDR1 SGHRS and CDR2 YFSETQ. CDR3 in amino acids: CASKTGGASNEQFF. CDR3 DNA sequence: TGCGCCAGCAAAACAGGGGGCGCATCCAATGAGCAGTTCTTC. Full variable domain (missing parts from reference TRBV5-1 and TRBJ2-1): KAGVTQTPRYLIKTRGQQVTLSCSPISGHRSVSWYQQTPGQGLQFLFEYFSETQRNKGNFPGRFSGRQFSNSRSEMNVSTLELGDSALYLCASKTGGASNEQFFGPGTRLTVL.

This chain's CDR3 is CASSYSRGQGQPQHF. The CDR3 DNA reads TGTGCCAGCAGTTACTCGAGGGGGCAAGGTCAGCCCCAGCATTTT. V usage is TRBV6-6 and J usage is TRBJ1-5; 7 positions match TRBD1. Germline V gene sequence: CDR1 MNHNY, CDR2 SVGAGI (reference sequence). The J segment lost 6 bases and the V segment lost 0 bases, leaving 5 bases of the junction unmatched. This CDR3 spans 15 amino acids.

This clone was found a few times. This chain uses TRBV2 with TRBJ2-1, with D perhaps matching TRBD2 (6 bases). The V end lost 6 bases, the J end lost 10 bases, and 10 bases lay between the germline ends. Germline V gives CDR1 SNHLY, CDR2 FYNNEI. The CDR3 totals 11 residues. CDR3 DNA: TGTGCCAGCAGCCAGGAGGGGGAGCAGTTCTTC. This sequence encodes CASSQEGEQFF.